This record looks at one T cell receptor (beta chain) sequence and its context. Its antigen is as yet unknown. The junction and the germline gene differ at one end; a read error may be behind it. This sample was included in a study of metastatic and nonmetastatic thyroid tumors. Study summary: The comparison covered peripheral blood and tumor or nodule tissue in malignant and benign thyroid patients. Study-wide points: Reported TCR beta diversity, measured in blood and tumor, was significantly higher for malignant thyroid tumors than for benign nodules.

There were no patients who had received any treatment before thyroid surgery. The CDR3 runs 16 residues. Germline V gives CDR1 MRHNA, CDR2 SNTAGT. How the authors handled the data: Differences in CDR3 between clinicopathological groups were drawn on to build a classifier intended to discriminate distant-metastatic papillary thyroid cancer patients. Via MiXCR, TCRdb re-called the PCR reads. TCRdb's processing, not the authors', yielded these V and J calls. Of 60,000 or so clones listed, 4% to 4.5% are singletons. The material sequenced was blood. The chain joins TRBV6-4 to TRBJ1-5; possibly TRBD1 for D (6 bases). The receptor was derived from a female donor with papillary thyroid cancer or a benign thyroid nodule (not recorded which). Some clones in this sample may be carry-over from other donors' samples. This chain's CDR3 is CASSYSCRGSNQPQHF. The DNA for the CDR3 is TGTGCCAGCAGTTACTCCTGCAGGGGAAGCAATCAGCCCCAGCATTTT.